Following are 7 T cell receptor beta chains from one sample sequenced in a study of shared clonotypes between healthy human individuals. The table came from immunoSEQ multiplex PCR; TCRdb's copy has only in-frame clones and leaves some out. Of roughly 1 million clones in the sample, about 75% were seen once. The sequencing sample was made of memory CD4+ T cells sorted from blood. Indicated subset: CD45RA-negative fraction. These receptors all stem from a man aged 18 to 30 in good health.

The chain joins TRBV5-1 to TRBJ2-5; 7 nucleotides match TRBD2. CDR1 and CDR2 from the germline V gene are SGHRS and YFSETQ. Trimming removed 4 bases from V and 1 base from J; junction bases left unmatched: 4. The CDR3 consists of 14 residues. CDR3 residues: CASSLERGQETQYF. The CDR3 nucleotides read TGCGCCAGCAGCCTAGAGCGGGGCCAAGAGACCCAGTACTTC.

DNA of the CDR3: TGTGCCAGCAGCTTGGAGCCCCTTGGGGTGGTGAACACTGAAGCTTTCTTT. Translating it yields CASSLEPLGVVNTEAFF. The chain joins TRBV5-4 to TRBJ1-1; D remains ambiguous. Germline CDR1 SGHNT, CDR2 YYREEE (reference sequence). V lost 0 bases and J lost 0, with 15 bases in between. The CDR3 length is 17 residues.

The gene calls are TRBV6-1 and TRBJ1-4; unclear D gene. CDR1 and CDR2 from the germline V gene are MNHNS and SASEGT. V was pared by 4 bases and J by 3 bases, with 6 bases between. The CDR3 contains 13 residues. The CDR3 DNA reads as TGTGCCAGCAGTGGGATTTCTAATGAAAAACTGTTTTTT. It is translated as CASSGISNEKLFF.

On this clone: This specimen includes other DNA sequences encoding the same CDR3. The rearrangement uses TRBV9 and TRBJ2-3; unclear D gene. Germline-derived CDR1 and CDR2 are SGDLS and YYNGEE. The germline V and J ends were trimmed by 0 bases and 4 bases, with 6 bases remaining between them. The CDR3 loop spans 13 amino acids. The CDR3 DNA reads as TGTGCCAGCAGCGTAGGCCCCCCAGATACGCAGTATTTT. Translation gives CASSVGPPDTQYF.

The table lists this clone with a count of one. Compared with germline, one end of the junction differs, possibly owing to a read error. This chain links TRBV9 with TRBJ1-4; D might be TRBD1 (5 bases). Germline V gives CDR1 SGDLS, CDR2 YYNGEE. The CDR3 runs 16 residues. The CDR3 spells CASSLSPGLRGEKLLF. Here the CDR3 DNA reads TGTGCCAGCAGCCTCAGCCCGGGACTTCGGGGAGAAAAACTGCTTTTT. The whole variable domain, filled in from reference TRBV9 and TRBJ1-4, reads DSGVTQTPKHLITATGQRVTLRCSPRSGDLSVYWYQQSLDQGLQFLIQYYNGEERAKGNILERFSAQQFPDLHSELNLSSLELGDSALYFCASSLSPGLRGEKLLFGSGTQLSVL.

This clone was seen just once. CDR3 protein: CASREQGGGQPQHF. DNA for the CDR3: TGTGCCAGCAGGGAACAGGGAGGCGGTCAGCCCCAGCATTTT. The chain uses TRBV6-5 and TRBJ1-5, with D tentatively TRBD1 (6 bases). This CDR3 is 14 amino acids long. Trimming pared 6 bases from V and 6 bases from J, leaving 15 bases between. The germline gives CDR1 MNHEY, CDR2 SVGAGI.

The chain combines TRBV5-6 with TRBJ2-2, with D perhaps TRBD2 (6 bases). This CDR3 comprises 15 residues. Germline CDR1 SGHDT, CDR2 YYEEEE. The V end lost 4 bases, the J end lost 4 bases, and 14 bases lay between the germline ends. CDR3 protein: CASSDTGTVTGELFF. The CDR3 bases are TGTGCCAGCAGCGATACCGGGACTGTCACCGGGGAGCTGTTTTTT.